This T cell receptor (beta chain) stems from a study of T cell responses to AZD1222 COVID-19 vaccine. Study results and limitations: Donors skewed white British and female; clonal diversity was possibly underestimated. Vaccine-associated CD4 TCRs spanned spike, dominant at 160-218 and 743-854.

Generated by immunoSEQ multiplex PCR, the TCRdb table keeps only in-frame clones and is missing some. The top ten clones hold approximately 0.9% of a sample with 120,000 to 150,000 clones, approximately 95% of them seen once. This clone was counted once. What it binds is not known. The CDR3 is 17 residues long. Per germline, CDR1 SGHTA and CDR2 FQGNSA. With V trimmed by 4 bases and J by 3 bases, 10 bases remained unmatched. The TCR comes from an adult in good health. Sample: peripheral blood, taken on day 0 of MenACWY control vaccination. V usage is TRBV7-2 and J usage is TRBJ2-7; 12 bases fit TRBD2. The CDR3 DNA is TGTGCCAGCAGCTCCCACCTAGCGGGGGGGCCTGTCTACGAGCAGTACTTC. Protein: CASSSHLAGGPVYEQYF.